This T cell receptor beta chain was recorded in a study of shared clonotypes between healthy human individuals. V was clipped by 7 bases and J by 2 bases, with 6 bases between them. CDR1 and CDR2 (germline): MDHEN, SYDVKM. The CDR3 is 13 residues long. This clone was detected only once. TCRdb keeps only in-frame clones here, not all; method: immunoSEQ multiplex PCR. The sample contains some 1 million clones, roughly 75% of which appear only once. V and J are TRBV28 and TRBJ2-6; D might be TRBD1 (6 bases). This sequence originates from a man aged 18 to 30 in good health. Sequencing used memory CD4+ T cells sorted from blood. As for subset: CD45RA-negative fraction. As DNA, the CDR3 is TGTGCCAGCAAGGGGGCTGGGGCCAACGTCCTGACTTTC. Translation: CASKGAGANVLTF.